The next 3 T cell receptor beta chains were all read from a single sample in a study of blood T cell repertoires in COVID-19. Profiled with immunoSEQ multiplex PCR; TCRdb holds only in-frame clones, not every one. The sample includes around 180,000 clones, roughly 81% of them seen just once. Material for sequencing was peripheral blood. The receptors were gathered from a woman older than 75 with COVID-19, enrolled during active disease.

The V call is TRBV6-2 or TRBV6-3, the J call TRBJ1-2, with D unclear. The CDR3 runs to 14 residues. V lost 2 bases and J 0 bases, leaving 7 bases between the germline ends. Per the germline V gene, CDR1 is MNHEY and CDR2 is SVGEGT. CDR3 coding DNA: TGTGCCAGCAGTTACCTTGGAGCTAACTATGGCTACACCTTC. Translating gives CASSYLGANYGYTF.

V and J are TRBV4-2 and TRBJ1-5; TRBD1 agrees at 9 bases. Germline trimming cut 0 bases from V and 7 bases from J; bases unmatched to any gene: 7. Germline V gene lookup returns CDR1 LGHNA and CDR2 YNFKEQ. The CDR3 spans 16 residues. In DNA, the CDR3 is TGTGCCAGCAGCCAAGACGCGGGACAGGGTTGGCAGCCCCAGCATTTT. It yields the protein CASSQDAGQGWQPQHF.

This clone was detected only once. The chain has TRBV30 and TRBJ1-2, with a possible D match to TRBD1 (5 bases). With 1 base removed from V and 11 bases from J, the gap between germline ends came to 20 bases. The CDR3 length is 14 residues. CDR1 and CDR2 from the germline V gene are GTSNPN and SVGIG (reference sequence). CDR3 nucleotide sequence: TGTGCCTGGAGTGGGGAGGGACTCCCTATGGGGTACACCTTC. Protein sequence: CAWSGEGLPMGYTF.